This T cell receptor (beta chain) was sequenced during a study of cytomegalovirus exposure and HLA in healthy donors. There were likely unrecorded immune exposures, though donors were nominally healthy when sampled. Note on this clone: Its cognate antigen is unknown.

Germline-derived CDR1 and CDR2 are SGDLS and YYNGEE. Trimming removed 4 bases from V and 2 bases from J, with 20 bases in between. There are 17 residues in the CDR3. Study observations and caveats: Analysis was performed later, and it showed HLA-associated TCR beta chains to be more clonally expanded than equally common others.

The PCR contained 60 Vbeta and 13 Jbeta primers. Libraries were prepared by immunoSEQ multiplex PCR; TCRdb keeps only in-frame clonotypes and omits some of them. Across about 88,000 clones, the top ten clones capture roughly 6% of the sample. The specimen sequenced was PBMCs. The receptor was isolated from a girl aged 10-17 years in good health and CMV-seropositive. The chain uses TRBV9 and TRBJ2-3, with a possible D match to TRBD2 (5 bases). The CDR3 protein is CASSTSLSGVFTDTQYF. Here the CDR3 DNA reads TGTGCCAGCAGCACTAGTTTAAGTGGGGTTTTCACAGATACGCAGTATTTT.